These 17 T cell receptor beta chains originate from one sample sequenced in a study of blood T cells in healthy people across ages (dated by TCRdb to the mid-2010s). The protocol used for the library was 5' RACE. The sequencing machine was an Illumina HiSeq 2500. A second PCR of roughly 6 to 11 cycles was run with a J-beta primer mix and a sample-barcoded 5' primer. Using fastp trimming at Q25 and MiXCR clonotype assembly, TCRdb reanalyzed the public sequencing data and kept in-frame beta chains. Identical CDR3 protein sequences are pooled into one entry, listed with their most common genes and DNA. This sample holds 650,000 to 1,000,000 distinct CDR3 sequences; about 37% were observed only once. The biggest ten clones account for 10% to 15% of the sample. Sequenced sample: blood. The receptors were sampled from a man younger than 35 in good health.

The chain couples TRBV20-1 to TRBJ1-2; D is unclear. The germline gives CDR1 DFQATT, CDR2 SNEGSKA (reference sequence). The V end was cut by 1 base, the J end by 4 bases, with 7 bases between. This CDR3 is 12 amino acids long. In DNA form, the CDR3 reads TGCAGTGCTAGAGTAGAAGGCTATGGCTACACCTTC. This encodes CSARVEGYGYTF.

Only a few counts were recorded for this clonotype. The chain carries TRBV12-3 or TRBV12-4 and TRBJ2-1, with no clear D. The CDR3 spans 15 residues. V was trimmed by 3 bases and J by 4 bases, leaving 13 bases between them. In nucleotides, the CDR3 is TGTGCCAGCAGTTTGGGTCAGTTTTCTTACAATGAGCAGTTCTTC. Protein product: CASSLGQFSYNEQFF.

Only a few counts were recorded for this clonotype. The CDR3 region has the DNA TGTGCCAGCAGGTCGCCGGATGCCCTGGGTGAGCAGTTCTTC. It specifies CASRSPDALGEQFF. The chain couples TRBV2 to TRBJ2-1, with D uncertain. The germline V gene encodes CDR1 SNHLY and CDR2 FYNNEI. Between the trimmed V and J ends, which lost 6 bases and 9 bases, there was a span of 18 bases. This CDR3 comprises 14 residues.

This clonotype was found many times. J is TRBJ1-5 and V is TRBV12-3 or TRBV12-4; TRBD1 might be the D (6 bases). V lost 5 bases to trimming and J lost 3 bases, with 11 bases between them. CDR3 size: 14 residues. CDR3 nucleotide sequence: TGTGCCAGCAGTCCCGGACAGCACAATCAGCCCCAGCATTTT. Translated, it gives CASSPGQHNQPQHF.

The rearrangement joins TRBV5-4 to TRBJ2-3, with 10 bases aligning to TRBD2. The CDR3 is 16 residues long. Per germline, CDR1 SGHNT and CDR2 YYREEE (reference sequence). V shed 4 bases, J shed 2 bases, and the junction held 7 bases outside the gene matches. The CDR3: CASSPGTSALTDTQYF. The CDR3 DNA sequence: TGTGCCAGCAGCCCCGGGACTAGCGCCCTCACAGATACGCAGTATTTT.

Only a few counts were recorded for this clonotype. CDR3 bases: TGTGCCAGCAGCCCGGGGACTAGCGGACCCTACGAGCAGTACTTC. It codes for CASSPGTSGPYEQYF. This chain uses TRBV4-2 with TRBJ2-7; 11 bases are shared with TRBD2. Germline V gives CDR1 LGHNA, CDR2 YNFKEQ. This CDR3 is 15 amino acids long. V trimming: 4 bases; J trimming: 2 bases; junction bases outside the gene matches: 4.

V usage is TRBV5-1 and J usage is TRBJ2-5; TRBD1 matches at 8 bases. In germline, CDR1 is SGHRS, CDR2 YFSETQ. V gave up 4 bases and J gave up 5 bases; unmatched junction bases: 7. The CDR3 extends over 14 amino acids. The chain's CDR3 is CASSPTGEVETQYF. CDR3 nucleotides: TGCGCCAGCAGCCCGACAGGGGAGGTCGAGACCCAGTACTTC.

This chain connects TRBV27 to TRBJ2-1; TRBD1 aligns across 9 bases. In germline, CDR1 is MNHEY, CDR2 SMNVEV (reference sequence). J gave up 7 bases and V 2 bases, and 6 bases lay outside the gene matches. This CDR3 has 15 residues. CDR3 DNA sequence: TGTGCCAGCAGTTTAGGGGACAGGGCGCGTAATGAGCAGTTCTTC. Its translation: CASSLGDRARNEQFF.

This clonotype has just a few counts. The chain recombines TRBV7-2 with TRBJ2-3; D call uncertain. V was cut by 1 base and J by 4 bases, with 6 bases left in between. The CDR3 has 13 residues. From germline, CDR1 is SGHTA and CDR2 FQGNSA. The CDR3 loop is CASSLDLSDTQYF. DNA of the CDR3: TGTGCCAGCAGCTTAGACCTGTCAGATACGCAGTATTTT.

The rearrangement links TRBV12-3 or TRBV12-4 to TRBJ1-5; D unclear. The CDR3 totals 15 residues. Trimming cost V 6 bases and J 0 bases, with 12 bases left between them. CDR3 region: CASSPSWLSNQPQHF. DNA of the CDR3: TGTGCCAGCAGCCCTTCTTGGCTTAGCAATCAGCCCCAGCATTTT.

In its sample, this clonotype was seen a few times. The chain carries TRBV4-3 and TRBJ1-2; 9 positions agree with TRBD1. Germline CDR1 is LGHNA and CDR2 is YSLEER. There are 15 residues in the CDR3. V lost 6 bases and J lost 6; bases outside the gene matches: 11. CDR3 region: CASSHIGTGQNGYTF. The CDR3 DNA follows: TGCGCCAGCAGTCACATTGGGACAGGGCAGAATGGCTACACCTTC.

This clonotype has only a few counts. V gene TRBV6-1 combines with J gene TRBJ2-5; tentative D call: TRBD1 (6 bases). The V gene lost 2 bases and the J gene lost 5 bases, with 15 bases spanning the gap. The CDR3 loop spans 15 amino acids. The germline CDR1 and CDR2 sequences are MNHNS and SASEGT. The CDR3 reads CASSEYGDNGETQYF. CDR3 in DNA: TGTGCCAGCAGTGAATATGGGGACAATGGGGAGACCCAGTACTTC.

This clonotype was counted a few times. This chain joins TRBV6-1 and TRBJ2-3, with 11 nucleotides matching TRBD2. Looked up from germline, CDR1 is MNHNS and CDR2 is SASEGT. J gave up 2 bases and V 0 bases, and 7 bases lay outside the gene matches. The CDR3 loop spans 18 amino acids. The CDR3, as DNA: TGTGCCAGCAGTGAAGCCGGAACTAGCGGGGGCTACACAGATACGCAGTATTTT. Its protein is CASSEAGTSGGYTDTQYF.

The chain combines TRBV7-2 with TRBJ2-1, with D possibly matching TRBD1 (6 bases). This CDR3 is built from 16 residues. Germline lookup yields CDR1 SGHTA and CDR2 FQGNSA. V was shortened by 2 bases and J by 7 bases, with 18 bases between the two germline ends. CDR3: CASSLSPGVSENEQFF. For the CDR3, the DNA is TGTGCCAGCAGCTTAAGCCCAGGGGTGTCGGAGAATGAGCAGTTCTTC. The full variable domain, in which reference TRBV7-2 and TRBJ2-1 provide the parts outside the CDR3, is GAGVSQSPSNKVTEKGKDVELRCDPISGHTALYWYRQSLGQGLEFLIYFQGNSAPDKSGLPSDRFSAERTGGSVSTLTIQRTQQEDSAVYLCASSLSPGVSENEQFFGPGTRLTVL.

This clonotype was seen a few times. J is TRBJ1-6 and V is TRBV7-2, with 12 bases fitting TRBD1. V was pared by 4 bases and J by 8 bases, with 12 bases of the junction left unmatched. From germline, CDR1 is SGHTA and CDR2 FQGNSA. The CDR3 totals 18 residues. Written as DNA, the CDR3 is TGTGCCAGCAGCTGCGGGACAGGGGGCTTCGTTTGGGATTCACCCCTCCACTTT. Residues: CASSCGTGGFVWDSPLHF. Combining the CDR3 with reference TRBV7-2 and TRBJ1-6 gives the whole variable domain GAGVSQSPSNKVTEKGKDVELRCDPISGHTALYWYRQSLGQGLEFLIYFQGNSAPDKSGLPSDRFSAERTGGSVSTLTIQRTQQEDSAVYLCASSCGTGGFVWDSPLHFGNGTRLTVT.

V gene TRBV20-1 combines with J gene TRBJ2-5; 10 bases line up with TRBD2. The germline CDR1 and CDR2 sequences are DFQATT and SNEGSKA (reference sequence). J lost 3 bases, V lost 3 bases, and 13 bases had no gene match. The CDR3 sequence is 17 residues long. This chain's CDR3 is CSARPFVSGGDKETQYF. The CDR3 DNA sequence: TGCAGTGCTAGGCCGTTTGTCAGCGGGGGGGACAAAGAGACCCAGTACTTC.

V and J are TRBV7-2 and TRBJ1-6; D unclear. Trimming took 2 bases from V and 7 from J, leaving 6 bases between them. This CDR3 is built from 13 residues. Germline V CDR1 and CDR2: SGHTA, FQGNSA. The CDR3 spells CASSLWGNSPLHF. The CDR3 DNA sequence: TGTGCCAGCAGCTTATGGGGAAATTCACCCCTCCACTTT.